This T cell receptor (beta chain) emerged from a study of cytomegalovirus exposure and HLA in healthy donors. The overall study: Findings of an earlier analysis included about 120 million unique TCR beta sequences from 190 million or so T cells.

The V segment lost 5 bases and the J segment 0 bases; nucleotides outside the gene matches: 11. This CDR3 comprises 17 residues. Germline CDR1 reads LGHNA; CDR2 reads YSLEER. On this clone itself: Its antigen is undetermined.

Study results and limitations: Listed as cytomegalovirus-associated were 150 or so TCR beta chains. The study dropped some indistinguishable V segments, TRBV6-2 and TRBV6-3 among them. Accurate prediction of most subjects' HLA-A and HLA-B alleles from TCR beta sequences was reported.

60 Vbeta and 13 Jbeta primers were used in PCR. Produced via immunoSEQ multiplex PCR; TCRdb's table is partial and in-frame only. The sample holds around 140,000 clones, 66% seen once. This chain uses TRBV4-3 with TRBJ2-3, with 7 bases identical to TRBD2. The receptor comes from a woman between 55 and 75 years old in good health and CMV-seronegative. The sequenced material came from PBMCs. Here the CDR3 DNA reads TGCGCCAGCAGCAATAAGGCGGGAGCTTCTAGCACAGATACGCAGTATTTT. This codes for CASSNKAGASSTDTQYF.